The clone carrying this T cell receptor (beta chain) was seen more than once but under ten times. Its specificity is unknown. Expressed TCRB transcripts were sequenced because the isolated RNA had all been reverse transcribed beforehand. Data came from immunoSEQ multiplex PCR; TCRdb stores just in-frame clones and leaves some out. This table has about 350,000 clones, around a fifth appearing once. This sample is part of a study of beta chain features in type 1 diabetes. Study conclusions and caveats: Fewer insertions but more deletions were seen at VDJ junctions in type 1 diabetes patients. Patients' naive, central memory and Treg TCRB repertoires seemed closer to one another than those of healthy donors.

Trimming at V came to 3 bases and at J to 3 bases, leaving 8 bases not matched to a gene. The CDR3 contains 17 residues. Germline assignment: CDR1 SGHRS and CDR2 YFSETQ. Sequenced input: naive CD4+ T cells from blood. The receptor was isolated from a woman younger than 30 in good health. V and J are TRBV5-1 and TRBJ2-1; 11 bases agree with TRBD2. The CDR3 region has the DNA TGCGCCAGCAGCTCCTCTTTAGCGGGGGGGCGCTACAATGAGCAGTTCTTC. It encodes CASSSSLAGGRYNEQFF.